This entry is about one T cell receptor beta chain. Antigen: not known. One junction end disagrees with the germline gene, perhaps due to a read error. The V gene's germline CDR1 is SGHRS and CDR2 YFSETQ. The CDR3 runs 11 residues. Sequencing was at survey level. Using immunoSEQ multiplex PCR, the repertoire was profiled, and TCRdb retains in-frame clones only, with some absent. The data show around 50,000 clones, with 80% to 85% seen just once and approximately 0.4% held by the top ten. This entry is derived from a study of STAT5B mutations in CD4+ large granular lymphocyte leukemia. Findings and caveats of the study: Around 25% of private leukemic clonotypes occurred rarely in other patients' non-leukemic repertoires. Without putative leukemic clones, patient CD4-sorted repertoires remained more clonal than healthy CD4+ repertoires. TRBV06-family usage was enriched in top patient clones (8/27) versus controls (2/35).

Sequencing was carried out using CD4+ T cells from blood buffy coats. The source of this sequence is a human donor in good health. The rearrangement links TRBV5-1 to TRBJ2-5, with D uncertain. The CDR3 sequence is CASRAQKTQYF. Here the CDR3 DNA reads TGCGCCAGCAGGGCCCAAAAGACCCAGTACTTC.